This T cell receptor beta chain was documented in a study of graft-versus-host responses after intestinal transplantation. Regarding the study as a whole: Early after transplant, HvG declines were associated with peak levels of circulating GvH clones. In patients with graft-donor T cell macrochimerism, allograft graft-versus-host to host-versus-graft clonal ratios were high.

This CDR3 is 15 amino acids long. CDR1 is KGHSH, CDR2 LQKENI, per germline. Trimming cost V 3 bases and J 2 bases, with 11 bases left between them. Some clones are missing from TCRdb's copy, which holds only in-frame ones; the method was immunoSEQ multiplex PCR. The table lists about 21,000 clones, less than 60% of them singletons. The J gene is TRBJ1-3, the V gene TRBV18; D remains ambiguous. The TCR comes from a human patient who received an intestinal transplant. The sequencing here drew on alloreactive CD4+ T cells from a mixed lymphocyte reaction culture, taken before intestinal transplant. The sample's subset: CFSE-low proliferating T cells sorted from roughly six-day pre-transplant mixed lymphocyte reaction (GvH or HvG direction). The CDR3 loop is CASSPSGPAGNTIYF. The CDR3 nucleotides read TGTGCCAGCTCACCGAGTGGTCCGGCTGGAAACACCATATATTTT.